A single sample is the source of the 17 T cell receptor beta chains below, sequenced in a study of CD8 T cells in Susac syndrome. RNA amounts of 0.5 to 1 ug underwent reverse transcription with random hexamers. One entry per CDR3 protein results from TCRdb running MiXCR on the immunoSEQ multiplex PCR reads. The data contain about 200,000 distinct CDR3 sequences, about 95% of them singletons. What was sequenced was CD4+ T cells from PBMCs. These TCRs come from a human donor with multiple sclerosis.

The chain has TRBV11-2 and TRBJ2-1; D is perhaps TRBD2 (6 bases). CDR1 is SGHAT and CDR2 is FQNNGV in the germline V gene. This CDR3 region has 14 residues. Trimming pared 5 bases from V and 3 bases from J, leaving 11 bases between. DNA of the CDR3: TGTGCCAGCAGCCTTTCGGGACTCTACAATGAGCAGTTCTTC. It specifies CASSLSGLYNEQFF. The entire variable domain, with the rest obtained from reference TRBV11-2 and TRBJ2-1, is as follows: EAGVAQSPRYKIIEKRQSVAFWCNPISGHATLYWYQQILGQGPKLLIQFQNNGVVDDSQLPKDRFSAERLKGVDSTLKIQPAKLEDSAVYLCASSLSGLYNEQFFGPGTRLTVL.

A single count supports this clonotype. The chain employs TRBV7-9 and TRBJ1-1; D is unresolved. Germline V CDR1 and CDR2: SEHNR, FQNEAQ (reference sequence). The length of the CDR3 is 11 residues. The V end lost 4 bases, the J end lost 11 bases, and 11 bases lay between the germline ends. CDR3 in DNA: TGTGCCAGCAGCTCTCATGATCTGGCTTTCTTT. It codes for CASSSHDLAFF.

The V call is TRBV20-1, the J call TRBJ2-5; TRBD2 agrees at 9 bases. The CDR3 runs to 15 residues. Germline V gene lookup returns CDR1 DFQATT and CDR2 SNEGSKA (reference sequence). The V and J ends lost 6 bases and 5 bases, in that order; junction bases with no gene match: 13. DNA of the CDR3: TGCAGTGCCATCTTTAGCGGGAGAGATGGGGAGACCCAGTACTTC. Protein: CSAIFSGRDGETQYF.

The chain links TRBV29-1 to TRBJ1-1; 7 nucleotides line up with TRBD1. Germline assignment: CDR1 SQVTM and CDR2 ANQGSEA. This CDR3 is built from 13 residues. Trimming took 7 bases from V and 6 from J; bases not matched to a gene: 11. In nucleotides, the CDR3 is TGCAGCGGGACCGCAGGGGGTCGCGCTGAAGCTTTCTTT. Encoded protein: CSGTAGGRAEAFF. The full variable domain, with the rest looked up from reference TRBV29-1 and TRBJ1-1, is SAVISQKPSRDICQRGTSLTIQCQVDSQVTMMFWYRQQPGQSLTLIATANQGSEATYESGFVIDKFPISRPNLTFSTLTVSNMSPEDSSIYLCSGTAGGRAEAFFGQGTRLTVV.

The chain is built from TRBV19 and TRBJ2-2; D may match TRBD1 or TRBD2 (5 bases each). Germline V lookup: CDR1 LNHDA, CDR2 SQIVND (reference sequence). The CDR3 length is 15 residues. The V and J ends lost 5 bases and 5 bases respectively, with 15 bases between them. The CDR3 region is CASSSGSAVTGELFF. Here the CDR3 DNA reads TGTGCCAGTAGTTCAGGGAGCGCTGTAACCGGGGAGCTGTTTTTT. Together with reference TRBV19 and TRBJ2-2, the CDR3 gives the full variable domain: DGGITQSPKYLFRKEGQNVTLSCEQNLNHDAMYWYRQDPGQGLRLIYYSQIVNDFQKGDIAEGYSVSREKKESFPLTVTSAQKNPTAFYLCASSSGSAVTGELFFGEGSRLTVL.

V is TRBV29-1 and J is TRBJ1-1; no definite D call. The CDR3 is 12 residues long. From germline, CDR1 is SQVTM and CDR2 ANQGSEA. V gave up 4 bases and J gave up 7 bases, with 13 bases separating them. This chain's CDR3 is CSVGQPRVEAFF. CDR3 sequence (DNA): TGCAGCGTTGGCCAGCCCCGGGTTGAAGCTTTCTTT.

This clonotype has only one observation. This sequence joins TRBV12-3 or TRBV12-4 and TRBJ2-6; TRBD1 agrees at 8 bases. The junction had 2 bases not matched to a gene; V was cut back by 8 bases and J by 2 bases. This CDR3 is built from 14 residues. The DNA for the CDR3 is TGTGCCAGCGCACAGGGGGCTGGGGCCAACGTCCTGACTTTC. It is translated as CASAQGAGANVLTF.

The V and J genes are TRBV15 and TRBJ2-2; D not certain. The CDR3 is 14 amino acids. Germline CDR1 reads LNHNV; CDR2 reads YYDKDF (reference sequence). V was pared by 0 bases and J by 4 bases, with 6 bases between. The DNA of the CDR3 is TGTGCCACCAGCAGAGATCCCGGCACCGGGGAGCTGTTTTTT. The encoded protein is CATSRDPGTGELFF.

This clonotype appeared once. The chain joins TRBV5-4 to TRBJ2-1; 10 positions agree with TRBD2. The V segment lost 0 bases and the J segment 6 bases; nucleotides outside the gene matches: 0. Germline assignment: CDR1 SGHNT and CDR2 YYREEE (reference sequence). The CDR3 covers 14 residues. CDR3: CASSLGTSGNEQFF. CDR3 sequence (DNA): TGTGCCAGCAGCTTGGGGACTAGCGGCAATGAGCAGTTCTTC.

A single count supports this clonotype. The J gene is TRBJ1-1, the V gene TRBV30, with 7 positions matching TRBD1. The CDR3 contains 13 residues. Germline V CDR1 and CDR2: GTSNPN, SVGIG (reference sequence). After removal of 3 bases from V and 11 bases from J, the junction contained 12 bases not matched to a gene. CDR3 bases: TGTGCCTGGAGACCGACAGGGTCTTTGGGGGCTTTCTTT. Protein: CAWRPTGSLGAFF.

This chain joins TRBV12-3 or TRBV12-4 and TRBJ1-5; a possible D gene is TRBD1 (5 bases). This CDR3 is 15 amino acids long. V was clipped by 3 bases and J by 5 bases, with 14 bases between them. This CDR3 reads CASSLRRGGDQPQHF. The DNA for the CDR3 is TGTGCCAGCAGTTTGAGAAGGGGAGGGGATCAGCCCCAGCATTTT.

The chain recombines TRBV6-5 with TRBJ2-1; TRBD1 matches 9 bases. V trimming: 4 bases; J trimming: 8 bases; junction bases outside the gene matches: 15. This CDR3 spans 17 amino acids. In germline, CDR1 is MNHEY, CDR2 SVGAGI. Here the CDR3 reads CASSSGTGWRLSDEQFF. The DNA of the CDR3 is TGTGCCAGCAGTTCCGGGACAGGGTGGCGACTTTCCGATGAGCAGTTCTTC.

V and J are TRBV18 and TRBJ2-1, with no clear D. Germline V lookup: CDR1 KGHSH, CDR2 LQKENI. Trimming took off 2 bases at V and 5 bases at J, with 13 bases between the two ends. The CDR3 is 15 amino acids. The CDR3: CASSPRQGSHNEQFF. CDR3 DNA sequence: TGTGCCAGCTCACCAAGACAAGGATCCCACAATGAGCAGTTCTTC.

The CDR3 DNA follows: TGTGCCAGCAGCCAAGATATCAATCAGCCCCAGCATTTT. This translates into CASSQDINQPQHF. The chain links TRBV3-1 to TRBJ1-5, with no clear D. Germline CDR1 LGHDT, CDR2 YNNKEL (reference sequence). CDR3 length: 13 residues. The ends were cut back, 0 bases at V and 3 bases at J, with 3 bases in the middle.

J is TRBJ1-6 and V is TRBV2; 11 nucleotides line up with TRBD1. V gave up 3 bases and J gave up 9 bases; unmatched junction bases: 1. Germline CDR1 and CDR2: SNHLY and FYNNEI. CDR3 length: 14 amino acids. The CDR3 DNA is TGTGCCAGCAGTGAGGGGACAGGGGGTTCACCCCTCCACTTT. This sequence encodes CASSEGTGGSPLHF.

The chain couples TRBV14 to TRBJ1-2; D unclear. This CDR3 has 13 amino acids. Trimming stripped 0 bases from V and 4 bases from J, with 6 bases between. The germline CDR1 and CDR2 sequences are SGHDN and FVKESK. The CDR3 loop is CASSQDSSYGYTF. The CDR3 nucleotides are TGTGCCAGCAGCCAAGACAGTTCCTATGGCTACACCTTC.

The gene calls are TRBV6-5 and TRBJ1-5; TRBD1 aligns across 7 bases. CDR3 size: 14 residues. CDR1 and CDR2 from the germline V gene are MNHEY and SVGAGI. Here the CDR3 DNA reads TGTGCAGAAGAAGACAGGGACAGCAATCAGCCCCAGCATTTT. As protein: CAEEDRDSNQPQHF.